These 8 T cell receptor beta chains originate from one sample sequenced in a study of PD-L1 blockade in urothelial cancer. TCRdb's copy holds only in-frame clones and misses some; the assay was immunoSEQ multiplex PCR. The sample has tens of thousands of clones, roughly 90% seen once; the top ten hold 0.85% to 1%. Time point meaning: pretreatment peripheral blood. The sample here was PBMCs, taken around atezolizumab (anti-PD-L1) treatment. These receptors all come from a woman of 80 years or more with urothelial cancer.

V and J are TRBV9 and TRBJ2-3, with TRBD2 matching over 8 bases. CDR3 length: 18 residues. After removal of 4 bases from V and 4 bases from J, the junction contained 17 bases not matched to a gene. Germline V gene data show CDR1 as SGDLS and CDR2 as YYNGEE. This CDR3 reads CASSPQAGGIGTADTQYF. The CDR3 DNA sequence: TGTGCCAGCAGCCCCCAGGCGGGAGGTATCGGCACGGCAGATACGCAGTATTTT.

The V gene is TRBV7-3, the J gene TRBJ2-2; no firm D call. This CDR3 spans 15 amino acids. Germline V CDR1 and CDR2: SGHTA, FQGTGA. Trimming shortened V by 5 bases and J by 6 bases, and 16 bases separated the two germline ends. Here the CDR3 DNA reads TGTGCCAGCAGCCCGACCGCTAGTATCGCCGGGGAGCTGTTTTTT. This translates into CASSPTASIAGELFF. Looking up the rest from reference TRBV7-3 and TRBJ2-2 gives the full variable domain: GAGVSQTPSNKVTEKGKYVELRCDPISGHTALYWYRQSLGQGPEFLIYFQGTGAADDSGLPNDRFFAVRPEGSVSTLKIQRTERGDSAVYLCASSPTASIAGELFFGEGSRLTVL.

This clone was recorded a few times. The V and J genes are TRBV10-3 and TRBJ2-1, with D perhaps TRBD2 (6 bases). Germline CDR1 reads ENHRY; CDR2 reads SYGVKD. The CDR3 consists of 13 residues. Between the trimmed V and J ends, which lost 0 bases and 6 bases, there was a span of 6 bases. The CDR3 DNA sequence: TGTGCCATCAGTGAGTCGGGGGGCAATGAGCAGTTCTTC. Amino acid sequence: CAISESGGNEQFF.

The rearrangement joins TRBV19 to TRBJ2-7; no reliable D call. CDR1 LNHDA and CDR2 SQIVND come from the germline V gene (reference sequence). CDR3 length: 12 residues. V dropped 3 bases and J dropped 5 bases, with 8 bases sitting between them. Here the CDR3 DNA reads TGTGCCAGTAGTATCGGGTCCCACGAGCAGTACTTC. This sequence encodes CASSIGSHEQYF.

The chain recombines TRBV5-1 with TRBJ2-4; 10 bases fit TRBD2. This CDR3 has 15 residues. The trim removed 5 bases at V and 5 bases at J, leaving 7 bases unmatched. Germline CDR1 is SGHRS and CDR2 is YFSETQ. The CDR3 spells CASRSEAGGENIQYF. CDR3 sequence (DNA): TGCGCCAGCAGATCCGAAGCGGGAGGGGAAAACATTCAGTACTTC.

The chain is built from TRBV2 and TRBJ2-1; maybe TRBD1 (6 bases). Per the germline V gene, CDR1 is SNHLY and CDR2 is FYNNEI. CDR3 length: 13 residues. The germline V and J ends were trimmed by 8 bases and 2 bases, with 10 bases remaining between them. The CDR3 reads CASSRGTYNEQFF. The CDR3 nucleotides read TGTGCCAGCTCTAGGGGGACCTACAATGAGCAGTTCTTC.

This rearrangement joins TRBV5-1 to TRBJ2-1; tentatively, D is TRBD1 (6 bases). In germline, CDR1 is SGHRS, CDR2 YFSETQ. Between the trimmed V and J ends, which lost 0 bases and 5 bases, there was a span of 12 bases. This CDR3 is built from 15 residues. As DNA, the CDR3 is TGCGCCAGCAGCTTGGCAGGGGTGGCCAACAATGAGCAGTTCTTC. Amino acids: CASSLAGVANNEQFF.

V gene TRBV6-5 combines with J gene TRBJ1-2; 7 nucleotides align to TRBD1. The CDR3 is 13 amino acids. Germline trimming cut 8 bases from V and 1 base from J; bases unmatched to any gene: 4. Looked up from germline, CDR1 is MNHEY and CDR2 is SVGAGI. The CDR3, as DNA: TGTGCCAGCTCAGGGGGAAGTAACTATGGCTACACCTTC. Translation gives CASSGGSNYGYTF.